A selection of T cell receptor beta chains follows, all from one sample in a study of cytomegalovirus exposure and HLA in healthy donors. Profiled with immunoSEQ multiplex PCR; TCRdb holds only in-frame clones, not every one. The sample shows approximately 30,000 clones, about 70% of them seen only once. The material sequenced was PBMCs. The receptors originated from a man aged 40-49 years in good health and CMV-seropositive. CDR3s include the opening cysteine and the closing phenylalanine or tryptophan. D genes are given only for firm matches. Clone size is shown for a subset of rows, as once, few, many or a class of expanded clone.

>TRBJ1-6|.|TRBV6-1|.
CASSVTQGMSLHF
TGTGCCAGCAGTGTGACGCAGGGAATGTCCCTCCACTTT
>TRBJ2-7|few|TRBV14|.
CASSQGRGQKYEQYF
TGTGCCAGCAGCCAAGGACGTGGACAGAAATACGAGCAGTACTTC
>TRBJ2-2|few|TRBV19|.
CASSIAGPRITGELFF
TGTGCCAGTAGTATAGCGGGTCCCCGAATCACCGGGGAGCTGTTTTTT
>TRBJ1-5|few|TRBV5-5|.
CASSPSGQGNDQPQHF
TGTGCCAGCAGCCCTTCTGGTCAGGGGAACGATCAGCCCCAGCATTTT
>TRBJ2-1|.|TRBV7-2|TRBD1
CASSLEARQGAPSYNEQFF
TGTGCCAGCAGCTTAGAGGCCCGACAGGGGGCCCCCTCCTACAATGAGCAGTTCTTC
>TRBJ2-7|.|TRBV4-1|.
CASSQDRQVYEQYF
TGCGCCAGCAGCCAAGATCGACAGGTTTACGAGCAGTACTTC
>TRBJ2-1|.|TRBV7-2|.
CASSKGRLDYNEQFF
TGTGCCAGCAGCAAAGGTAGGCTAGACTACAATGAGCAGTTCTTC
>TRBJ1-4|few|TRBV6-5|.
CASRTPSINEKLFF
TGTGCCAGCAGAACGCCGAGTATAAATGAAAAACTGTTTTTT
>TRBJ1-1|.|TRBV12-5|.
CASGLNRGVGLYTEAFF
TGTGCTAGTGGTTTGAATCGGGGGGTGGGGTTGTACACTGAAGCTTTCTTT
>TRBJ2-3|.|TRBV4-2|.
CASSQLALTDTQYF
TGTGCCAGCAGCCAGCTAGCTCTCACAGATACGCAGTATTTT
>TRBJ2-7|.|TRBV4-1|.
CASASQRVSDEQYF
TGCGCCAGCGCCTCCCAACGAGTATCCGACGAGCAGTACTTC
>TRBJ2-2|.|TRBV7-9|TRBD1
CASSLGQGWTGELFF
TGTGCCAGCAGCCTCGGACAGGGATGGACCGGGGAGCTGTTTTTT
>TRBJ2-7|.|TRBV29-1|TRBD1
CSVESDRASYEQYF
TGCAGCGTTGAGTCAGACAGGGCCTCCTACGAGCAGTACTTC
>TRBJ2-1|.|TRBV28|TRBD2
CASTRGGGYNEQFF
TGTGCCAGCACTCGTGGCGGGGGGTACAATGAGCAGTTCTTC
>TRBJ2-3|.|TRBV29-1|.
CSVEPGTTDTQYF
TGCAGCGTTGAACCGGGAACCACAGATACGCAGTATTTT
>TRBJ2-1|.|TRBV5-1|TRBD1
CASSASGTGAYNEQFF
TGCGCCAGCAGCGCCTCCGGGACAGGGGCCTACAATGAGCAGTTCTTC
>TRBJ2-2|.|TRBV4-3|.
CASSQEKWDSNTGELFF
TGCGCCAGCAGCCAAGAAAAATGGGACTCGAACACCGGGGAGCTGTTTTTT
>TRBJ2-7|.|TRBV27|TRBD2
CASRGGWAGEQYF
TGTGCCAGCAGGGGGGGGTGGGCAGGCGAGCAGTACTTC
>TRBJ2-7|.|TRBV5-1|TRBD2
CASSPIGQLAGASYEQYF
TGCGCCAGCAGCCCGATAGGACAGTTAGCGGGGGCTTCCTACGAGCAGTACTTC
>TRBJ2-3|few|TRBV6-1|.
CASSESGPLRDTQYF
TGTGCCAGCAGTGAAAGTGGGCCCTTAAGGGATACGCAGTATTTT
>TRBJ1-5|.|TRBV7-8|TRBD1
CASSLSTGEHQPQHF
TGTGCCAGCAGCCTCTCGACAGGGGAGCATCAGCCCCAGCATTTT
>TRBJ2-1|.|TRBV7-8|TRBD2
CASSLSGTSYNEQFF
TGTGCCAGCAGCCTATCCGGGACTAGCTACAATGAGCAGTTCTTC
>TRBJ1-2|.|TRBV7-6|.
CAGSLREANYGYTF
TGTGCCGGCAGCTTACGGGAGGCGAACTATGGCTACACCTTC
>TRBJ1-4|.|TRBV11-2|TRBD1
CASSLAGTATNEKLFF
TGTGCCAGCAGCTTAGCCGGGACAGCAACTAATGAAAAACTGTTTTTT
>TRBJ2-5|.|TRBV4-2|.
CASSNTNPGSPGGTQYF
TGTGCCAGCAGCAATACTAATCCGGGATCACCCGGAGGGACCCAGTACTTC
>TRBJ2-3|.|TRBV28|TRBD2
CASSGGAVKDTQYF
TGTGCCAGCAGCGGGGGGGCCGTTAAAGATACGCAGTATTTT
>TRBJ1-2|once|TRBV19|.
CASSQGYGYTF
TGTGCCAGTAGTCAGGGCTATGGCTACACCTTC
>TRBJ2-5|.|TRBV11-3|.
CASSFSGYQETQYF
TGTGCCAGCAGCTTTTCAGGGTACCAAGAGACCCAGTACTTC
>TRBJ2-2|.|TRBV6-1|.
CASRPDPGVELFF
TGTGCCAGCAGACCAGACCCGGGGGTGGAGCTGTTTTTT
>TRBJ1-1|once|TRBV5-1|.
CASSLLPQGPGGAFF
TGCGCCAGCAGCTTGCTGCCCCAGGGCCCCGGAGGGGCTTTCTTT
>TRBJ1-5|.|TRBV7-9|.
CSSSRGLQPQHF
TGTTCCAGCAGTAGAGGCCTCCAGCCCCAGCATTTT
>TRBJ2-1|.|TRBV5-1|.
CASSQDQGWNEQFF
TGCGCCAGCAGTCAGGACCAGGGTTGGAATGAGCAGTTCTTC
>TRBJ1-5|.|TRBV2|.
CASRGATGTNQPQHF
TGTGCCAGCAGGGGTGCGACGGGAACCAATCAGCCCCAGCATTTT
>TRBJ1-5|.|TRBV21-1|.
CASSKAPQSNQPQHF
TGTGCCAGCAGCAAAGCGCCCCAGAGCAATCAGCCCCAGCATTTT
>TRBJ1-3|few|TRBV7-8|.
CASSLTSGVSGNTIYF
TGTGCCAGCAGCTTAACTTCGGGAGTCTCTGGAAACACCATATATTTT
>TRBJ2-3|few|TRBV15|.
CATSASGISTDTQYF
TGTGCCACCAGCGCCTCCGGGATTAGCACAGATACGCAGTATTTT
>TRBJ1-6|.|TRBV6-5|.
CASSYETGSNSPLHF
TGTGCCAGCAGTTACGAAACAGGGAGTAATTCACCCCTCCACTTT
>TRBJ2-1|.|TRBV29-1|TRBD1
CSARDRGFNEQFF
TGCAGCGCCCGGGACAGGGGATTCAATGAGCAGTTCTTC
>TRBJ2-3|medium-sized|TRBV27|TRBD2
CASSPLAGKGPDTQYF
TGTGCCAGCAGCCCTCTAGCGGGGAAGGGACCAGATACGCAGTATTTT
>TRBJ2-7|.|TRBV11-1|TRBD2
CASNPSGAHEQYF
TGTGCCAGCAATCCCAGCGGGGCGCACGAGCAGTACTTC
>TRBJ2-3|.|TRBV9|.
CASSVSRRGTDTQYF
TGTGCCAGCAGCGTATCGCGGAGAGGCACAGATACGCAGTATTTT
>TRBJ1-5|few|TRBV19|.
CASSIDGGRSNQPQHF
TGTGCCAGTAGTATAGATGGAGGGAGGAGCAATCAGCCCCAGCATTTT
>TRBJ1-1|.|TRBV2|.
CASTVGGYRGGTEAFF
TGTGCCAGCACGGTCGGAGGGTATAGGGGCGGCACTGAAGCTTTCTTT
>TRBJ2-1|.|TRBV5-1|.
CASSLGGAPYTEQFF
TGCGCCAGCAGCTTGGGTGGTGCCCCTTACACTGAGCAGTTCTTC
>TRBJ2-7|few|TRBV11-2|.
CASSLDLRGYEQYF
TGTGCCAGCAGCTTAGATTTAAGGGGCTACGAGCAGTACTTC
>TRBJ1-2|.|TRBV21-1|.
CASSKKPQGALNGYTF
TGTGCCAGCAGCAAAAAGCCCCAGGGGGCCCTTAATGGCTACACCTTC
>TRBJ1-5|few|TRBV28|TRBD1
CASRGSTGEGQPQHF
TGTGCCAGCAGGGGGTCTACAGGGGAAGGTCAGCCCCAGCATTTT
>TRBJ2-5|once|TRBV27|TRBD2
CASGQAGGLETQYF
TGTGCCAGCGGCCAGGCGGGGGGTTTAGAGACCCAGTACTTC
>TRBJ2-7|.|TRBV28|TRBD1
CASSLPGTAYEQYF
TGTGCCAGCAGTTTACCCGGGACAGCCTACGAGCAGTACTTC